This T cell receptor beta chain was identified during a study of blood T cell repertoires in COVID-19. Cohort 3 donors counted as recovered after two negative PCRs, clearance, or resolved symptoms. The repertoire was sequenced with immunoSEQ multiplex PCR; TCRdb's copy has only in-frame clones and lacks some. The sample consists of some 170,000 clones, 70% to 85% of them appearing once. This CDR3 contains 15 residues. V was clipped by 8 bases and J by 8 bases; unmatched bases: 14. Germline CDR1 reads MDHEN; CDR2 reads SYDVKM. This receptor was taken from a man aged 50 to 60 who had recovered from COVID-19. Sequencing was done on a sample of PBMCs or T cells enriched from blood (not recorded which). The chain joins TRBV28 to TRBJ2-2; 7 nucleotides align to TRBD1. The chain's CDR3 is CASRDLQGLLGELFF. The CDR3 coding sequence is TGTGCCAGCCGTGATTTACAGGGGCTGCTGGGGGAGCTGTTTTTT. Complete variable domain (other parts from reference TRBV28 and TRBJ2-2): DVKVTQSSRYLVKRTGEKVFLECVQDMDHENMFWYRQDPGLGLRLIYFSYDVKMKEKGDIPEGYSVSREKKERFSLILESASTNQTSMYLCASRDLQGLLGELFFGEGSRLTVL.